This entry lists 31 T cell receptor beta chains sequenced from one sample in a study of T cells in Graves' hyperthyroidism and ophthalmopathy. The source material, RNA transcripts, was used to amplify TCR beta CDR3 regions. The HTBI primer set was used in a first-round RT-PCR of the TCR CDR3. TCRdb redid the calling of the multiplex PCR reads with MiXCR, one entry per CDR3 protein. The data show about 52,000 distinct CDR3 sequences, roughly 50% seen once. Material: blood. These receptors all stem from a woman aged 45-65 years with Graves' ophthalmopathy.

This clonotype was counted at least ten times. The chain recombines TRBV28 with TRBJ1-4; D perhaps matches TRBD1 (6 bases). The CDR3 is made up of 15 amino acids. Germline V CDR1 and CDR2: MDHEN, SYDVKM. The ends were cut back, 5 bases at V and 7 bases at J, with 17 bases in the middle. Written as DNA, the CDR3 is TGTGCCAGCAGTACCATCAGGGGAGGCGCTGAAAAACTGTTTTTT. This codes for CASSTIRGGAEKLFF.

The table lists this clonotype with many counts. The rearrangement links TRBV24-1 to TRBJ2-1, with 7 bases matching TRBD2. The germline CDR1 and CDR2 sequences are KGHDR and SFDVKD. J gave up 2 bases and V 4 bases, and 7 bases lay outside the gene matches. The CDR3 covers 16 residues. As DNA, the CDR3 is TGTGCCACCAGTGACCCCGACGGGGGGACCTACAATGAGCAGTTCTTC. As protein: CATSDPDGGTYNEQFF.

In its sample, this clonotype was seen many times. V and J are TRBV19 and TRBJ1-4; D is perhaps TRBD1 (5 bases). This CDR3 has 15 residues. V was trimmed by 5 bases and J by 5 bases, leaving 15 bases between them. The germline V gene encodes CDR1 LNHDA and CDR2 SQIVND (reference sequence). This chain's CDR3 is CASSPPGAVNEKLFF. The DNA for the CDR3 is TGTGCCAGTAGTCCTCCCGGGGCAGTGAATGAAAAACTGTTTTTT.

V and J are TRBV7-2 and TRBJ1-1; TRBD1 matches at 8 bases. Germline V gives CDR1 SGHTA, CDR2 FQGNSA. CDR3 length: 14 residues. The J segment lost 10 bases and the V segment lost 4 bases, leaving 11 bases of the junction unmatched. CDR3 nucleotides: TGTGCCAGCAGCTCCCAGGGGGCACACCATGGAGCTTTCTTT. Amino acid sequence: CASSSQGAHHGAFF.

This clonotype showed up many times. The rearrangement uses TRBV5-1 and TRBJ1-2, with TRBD1 matching 7 bases. Germline values: CDR1 SGHRS, CDR2 YFSETQ. The CDR3 is 15 amino acids. The junction had 6 bases not matched to a gene; V was cut back by 4 bases and J by 0 bases. CDR3 nucleotide sequence: TGCGCCAGCAGCCTAACAGGGGACTCTAACTATGGCTACACCTTC. Translation gives CASSLTGDSNYGYTF.

Remarks on this clonotype: Being one base from a much bigger clone, this may be a read error. V and J are TRBV6-2 or TRBV6-3 and TRBJ2-3; D perhaps matches TRBD1 (6 bases). The V gene's germline CDR1 is MNHEY and CDR2 SVGEGT. This CDR3 contains 15 residues. V lost 6 bases and J 5 bases, leaving 18 bases between the germline ends. The CDR3 nucleotides read TGTGCCAGCAGGGAGTCTCCGAGAGGGGGAGATACGCAGTATTTT. Amino acid sequence: CASRESPRGGDTQYF.

The J gene is TRBJ1-2, the V gene TRBV10-3, with D maybe TRBD1 (5 bases). Between the trimmed V and J ends, which lost 5 bases and 5 bases, there was a span of 15 bases. From germline, CDR1 is ENHRY and CDR2 SYGVKD. This CDR3 has 14 residues. DNA for the CDR3: TGTGCCATCAGTACCAGGGTGGGCCCGTATGGCTACACCTTC. Its protein product is CAISTRVGPYGYTF.

Many counts were recorded for this clonotype. Here the CDR3 DNA reads TGTGCCAGCAGCTCGGGACAGGGGACCTTGCCGACGAACACCGGGGAGCTGTTTTTT. Protein sequence: CASSSGQGTLPTNTGELFF. The V and J genes are TRBV7-8 and TRBJ2-2; 10 bases line up with TRBD1. The V and J ends lost 4 bases and 0 bases, in that order; junction bases with no gene match: 11. The CDR3 is 19 residues long. Germline values: CDR1 SGHVS, CDR2 FQNEAQ.

The rearrangement links TRBV10-2 to TRBJ2-3; TRBD2 matches 15 bases. This CDR3 comprises 12 residues. In germline, CDR1 is WSHSY, CDR2 SAAADI. The V gene end was trimmed by 6 bases and the J gene end by 11 bases; junction bases not matched to a gene: 0. CDR3 loop: CASRGLAGGQYF. The CDR3, as DNA: TGCGCCAGCAGGGGACTAGCGGGGGGGCAGTATTTT.

About this clonotype itself: One end of the junction is discordant with germline, which a read error may explain. The V gene is TRBV11-2, the J gene TRBJ2-7; 9 bases match TRBD2. The CDR3 contains 16 residues. Germline CDR1 reads SGHAT; CDR2 reads FQNNGV. CDR3 bases: TGTGCCTGCAGCTACGATAGCGGGAGAAGATACTACGAGCAGTACTTC. It codes for CACSYDSGRRYYEQYF.

About this clonotype itself: This clone may be a read error of a much larger clone one base away. The gene calls are TRBV12-3 or TRBV12-4 and TRBJ2-7, with 11 bases identical to TRBD2. The CDR3 is made up of 20 amino acids. CDR3 in amino acids: CASGFGPLAGGTPYYREQYF. The CDR3 region has the DNA TGTGCCAGCGGTTTTGGGCCCCTAGCGGGAGGCACCCCCTACTACCGAGAGCAGTACTTC.

Many counts were recorded for this clonotype. This chain links TRBV15 with TRBJ1-4; 11 nucleotides match TRBD1. Trimming removed 9 bases from V and 4 bases from J; junction bases left unmatched: 4. Germline CDR1 LNHNV, CDR2 YYDKDF (reference sequence). The CDR3 totals 14 residues. CDR3 amino acids: CATSGTGGNEKLFF. The CDR3 DNA sequence: TGTGCCACTAGCGGGACAGGGGGTAATGAAAAACTGTTTTTT.

This clonotype was detected ten times or more. CDR3 protein: CASSSGQGDEQFF. In DNA, the CDR3 is TGCGCCAGCAGCTCAGGACAGGGAGATGAGCAGTTCTTC. The J gene is TRBJ2-1, the V gene TRBV5-1; 8 bases are shared with TRBD1. J lost 8 bases, V lost 3 bases, and 4 bases had no gene match. The CDR3 totals 13 residues. Germline V CDR1 and CDR2: SGHRS, YFSETQ.

This clonotype has ten or more counts. The genes are TRBV25-1 and TRBJ2-5, with unresolved D. Germline assignment: CDR1 MGHDK and CDR2 SYGVNS. V was pared by 6 bases and J by 3 bases, with 26 bases between. The CDR3 sequence is 18 residues long. The DNA of the CDR3 is TGTGCCAGCAGGGCCGAACGAAGGGTTAAGGTTGCAAAAGAGACCCAGTACTTC. It is translated as CASRAERRVKVAKETQYF.

The chain links TRBV29-1 to TRBJ1-2; tentative D call: TRBD1 (5 bases). CDR3 length: 14 residues. V was clipped by 7 bases and J by 2 bases, with 17 bases between them. Looked up from germline, CDR1 is SQVTM and CDR2 is ANQGSEA. The CDR3 here is CSAKAGSRNYGYTF. The CDR3 DNA reads TGCAGCGCTAAAGCAGGGTCGAGGAACTATGGCTACACCTTC. Together with reference TRBV29-1 and TRBJ1-2, the CDR3 gives the full variable domain: SAVISQKPSRDICQRGTSLTIQCQVDSQVTMMFWYRQQPGQSLTLIATANQGSEATYESGFVIDKFPISRPNLTFSTLTVSNMSPEDSSIYLCSAKAGSRNYGYTFGSGTRLTVV.

Regarding this clonotype: A read error may be the cause here, since a much bigger clone is one base away. The genes are TRBV20-1 and TRBJ2-7; 11 bases are a match to TRBD2. With V trimmed by 0 bases and J by 2 bases, 3 bases remained unmatched. CDR3 length: 15 amino acids. CDR1 and CDR2 (germline): DFQATT, SNEGSKA (reference sequence). The CDR3 DNA follows: TGCAGTGCTAGAGAGCTAGCGGGAGGCGCCTACGAGCAGTACTTC. Translated: CSARELAGGAYEQYF.

The rearrangement links TRBV7-2 to TRBJ2-7; a weak D match, TRBD2 (7 bases). The V end lost 5 bases, the J end lost 6 bases, and 11 bases lay between the germline ends. The CDR3 consists of 12 residues. Germline V gene lookup returns CDR1 SGHTA and CDR2 FQGNSA. The CDR3 protein is CASSQGGGEQYF. Here the CDR3 DNA reads TGTGCCAGCAGCCAAGGGGGGGGCGAGCAGTACTTC.

This clonotype was observed at least ten times. The gene calls are TRBV5-8 and TRBJ2-2, with no clear D. This CDR3 contains 13 residues. Germline CDR1 is SGHTS and CDR2 is YDEGEE. V was shortened by 4 bases and J by 7 bases, with 11 bases between the two germline ends. CDR3 sequence (DNA): TGTGCCAGCAGCCTAGACCGTAACGGGGAGCTGTTTTTT. Its protein product is CASSLDRNGELFF. The full variable domain, its missing parts supplied by reference TRBV5-8 and TRBJ2-2, is EAGVTQSPTHLIKTRGQQATLRCSPISGHTSVYWYQQALGLGLQFLLWYDEGEERNRGNFPPRFSGRQFPNYSSELNVNALELEDSALYLCASSLDRNGELFFGEGSRLTVL.

With respect to this clonotype: This is likely a read error, given that the CDR3 carries no conserved phenylalanine or tryptophan at its end. The DNA is omitted, as the CDR3 cannot be located on it reliably, and the CDR3 follows TCRdb's listing. The CDR3 region is CASSQVQV. This chain joins TRBV3-2 and TRBJ2-3. TRBV3-2 is a pseudogene locus. Inclusive of both ends, the CDR3 amounts to 8 amino acids.

The DNA for the CDR3 is TGTGCCAGCAGTGATTCAGGGGGCCAAGGTACGCAGTATTTT. Its protein is CASSDSGGQGTQYF. The gene calls are TRBV2 and TRBJ2-3; TRBD1 matches 8 bases. Germline assignment: CDR1 SNHLY and CDR2 FYNNEI. Trimming took 3 bases from V and 8 from J; bases not matched to a gene: 7. This CDR3 spans 14 amino acids.

The CDR3 sequence: CASSERDSRGEQFF. CDR3 bases: TGTGCCAGCAGCGAGAGGGACTCGAGGGGCGAGCAGTTCTTC. The chain is built from TRBV9 and TRBJ2-1; a possible D gene is TRBD2 (6 bases). Germline V gene sequence: CDR1 SGDLS, CDR2 YYNGEE. This CDR3 spans 14 amino acids. V was clipped by 3 bases and J by 10 bases, with 17 bases between them.

The sample holds many counts of this clonotype. The gene calls are TRBV6-5 and TRBJ2-7; 7 nucleotides line up with TRBD1. Germline V CDR1 and CDR2: MNHEY, SVGAGI. V shed 5 bases and J 6 bases; nucleotides not matched to a gene: 10. This CDR3 is 14 amino acids long. The CDR3 reads CASSLKTGAGEQYF. CDR3 DNA sequence: TGTGCCAGCAGTCTGAAAACAGGGGCGGGCGAGCAGTACTTC.

This clonotype was observed at least ten times. V usage is TRBV29-1 and J usage is TRBJ2-1; the D is unclear. The germline V gene encodes CDR1 SQVTM and CDR2 ANQGSEA. The CDR3 runs 13 residues. V was cut by 7 bases and J by 5 bases, with 15 bases left in between. The CDR3 bases are TGCAGCGCGCGGATTCCTACTCACAATGAGCAGTTCTTC. This sequence encodes CSARIPTHNEQFF.

This clonotype was seen at least ten times. This chain uses TRBV6-2 or TRBV6-3 with TRBJ2-2; weak D call: TRBD2 (5 bases). Per germline, CDR1 MNHEY and CDR2 SVGEGT. The CDR3 is made up of 15 amino acids. Trimming stripped 6 bases from V and 5 bases from J, with 16 bases between. In nucleotides, the CDR3 is TGTGCCAGCAGCGCGCAGGAACGGGATACCGGGGAGCTGTTTTTT. It yields the protein CASSAQERDTGELFF.

The V call is TRBV9, the J call TRBJ2-3; D possibly corresponds to TRBD1 (6 bases). Germline CDR1 is SGDLS and CDR2 is YYNGEE. V was clipped by 0 bases and J by 1 base, with 6 bases between them. The CDR3 is made up of 14 amino acids. The CDR3 coding sequence is TGTGCCAGCAGCGTAGAGGGGGGCACAGATACGCAGTATTTT. Protein: CASSVEGGTDTQYF.

The chain is built from TRBV7-9 and TRBJ2-5; 12 positions match TRBD2. This CDR3 spans 17 amino acids. CDR1 SEHNR and CDR2 FQNEAQ come from the germline V gene (reference sequence). The ends lost 4 bases at V and 5 bases at J; junction bases unmatched: 11. The CDR3 loop is CASSSPSGGALEETQYF. Written as DNA, the CDR3 is TGTGCCAGCAGCTCACCTAGCGGGGGGGCCCTTGAGGAGACCCAGTACTTC.

Ten or more counts support this clonotype. The chain recombines TRBV11-2 with TRBJ2-3; 9 bases map to TRBD2. The germline CDR1 and CDR2 sequences are SGHAT and FQNNGV. J gave up 2 bases and V 5 bases, and 11 bases lay outside the gene matches. The CDR3 is 17 residues long. The CDR3: CASSLRVSGGSTDTQYF. DNA for the CDR3: TGTGCCAGCAGCCTTAGGGTTAGCGGGGGATCCACAGATACGCAGTATTTT.

There are a few counts of this clonotype. The chain has TRBV24-1 and TRBJ2-2, with 8 bases that match TRBD2. V was clipped by 5 bases and J by 5 bases; unmatched bases: 9. Per germline, CDR1 KGHDR and CDR2 SFDVKD. This CDR3 contains 16 residues. CDR3 coding DNA: TGTGCCACCAGTGCGTATAGCGGGATTCATACCGGGGAGCTGTTTTTT. Translation gives CATSAYSGIHTGELFF.

The chain carries TRBV6-2 or TRBV6-3 and TRBJ1-5, with TRBD1 matching 7 bases. The CDR3 is 14 residues long. Germline V CDR1 and CDR2: MNHEY, SVGEGT. Unmatched junction bases numbered 5, after V lost 4 bases and J lost 5 bases. The CDR3 nucleotides are TGTGCCAGCAGTTCCGGACAGGTGGATCAGCCCCAGCATTTT. Residues: CASSSGQVDQPQHF.

This clonotype was picked up many times. The chain links TRBV5-6 to TRBJ2-5; 10 bases align to TRBD2. Germline V gene sequence: CDR1 SGHDT, CDR2 YYEEEE. The CDR3 runs to 16 residues. The V segment lost 2 bases and the J segment 2 bases; nucleotides outside the gene matches: 6. The CDR3 sequence is CASSFYLAGVQETQYF. The CDR3 DNA reads as TGTGCCAGCAGCTTTTACCTAGCGGGGGTTCAAGAGACCCAGTACTTC.

This clonotype was detected many times. This sequence joins TRBV29-1 and TRBJ2-7, with 7 bases lining up with TRBD2. This CDR3 has 14 residues. Unmatched junction bases numbered 5, after V lost 1 base and J lost 2 bases. From germline, CDR1 is SQVTM and CDR2 ANQGSEA. The CDR3 loop is CSVEVAGVAYEQYF. CDR3 DNA sequence: TGCAGCGTTGAAGTGGCGGGAGTCGCCTACGAGCAGTACTTC.